Shown below are 9 T cell receptor beta chains from a single sample sequenced in a study of T cell clonotyping in hematopoietic cell transplantation. Assay used: immunoSEQ multiplex PCR; TCRdb lists only in-frame clones, some missing. Altogether about 36,000 clones are present, around 90% being singletons, with the ten largest covering approximately 2%. Sample: peripheral blood mononuclear cells. The receptors were gathered from a woman aged 35 to 49 in good health. Some clones in this sample may be carry-over from other donors' samples.

The chain recombines TRBV28 with TRBJ1-2; D might be TRBD1 (5 bases). V was shortened by 7 bases and J by 5 bases, with 11 bases between the two germline ends. The CDR3 has 12 residues. Germline V gene data show CDR1 as MDHEN and CDR2 as SYDVKM. The CDR3 bases are TGTGCCAGCAATGTGGGGGTTTATGGCTACACCTTC. Amino acids: CASNVGVYGYTF.

V gene TRBV5-4 combines with J gene TRBJ2-2, with TRBD2 as a possible D gene (5 bases). CDR1 is SGHNT, CDR2 YYREEE, per germline (reference sequence). V was shortened by 0 bases and J by 5 bases, with 11 bases between the two germline ends. The CDR3 is 15 amino acids. CDR3 nucleotide sequence: TGTGCCAGCAGCTTGGACGGGATTGGGACCGGGGAGCTGTTTTTT. Protein product: CASSLDGIGTGELFF.

CDR3: CASSQGGTAGGPTEQYF. CDR3 nucleotides: TGTGCCAGCAGCCAGGGGGGCACGGCGGGAGGGCCAACCGAGCAGTACTTC. V usage is TRBV13 and J usage is TRBJ2-7; TRBD2 matches at 9 bases. The junction had 17 bases not matched to a gene; V was cut back by 5 bases and J by 6 bases. Per the germline V gene, CDR1 is PRHDT and CDR2 is FYEKMQ (reference sequence). This CDR3 has 17 amino acids.

The chain carries TRBV5-5 and TRBJ2-7; tentatively, D is TRBD2 (6 bases). V shed 3 bases and J shed 3 bases, with 10 bases lying between them. In germline, CDR1 is SGHKS, CDR2 YYEKEE (reference sequence). The CDR3 has 13 amino acids. The CDR3 spells CASSSDGSYEQYF. The CDR3 region has the DNA TGTGCCAGCAGCTCGGACGGGAGCTACGAGCAGTACTTC. Variable domain in full (rest from reference TRBV5-5 and TRBJ2-7): DAGVTQSPTHLIKTRGQQVTLRCSPISGHKSVSWYQQVLGQGPQFIFQYYEKEERGRGNFPDRFSARQFPNYSSELNVNALLLGDSALYLCASSSDGSYEQYFGPGTRLTVT.

This clone was seen a handful of times. This rearrangement joins TRBV29-1 to TRBJ1-2; D is unclear. This CDR3 contains 11 residues. Germline V gene sequence: CDR1 SQVTM, CDR2 ANQGSEA. V gave up 4 bases and J gave up 6 bases, with 9 bases separating them. The CDR3 DNA sequence: TGCAGCGTTGGCAGAGGGAATGGCTACACCTTC. The encoded protein is CSVGRGNGYTF.

The rearrangement links TRBV28 to TRBJ2-7, with D tentatively TRBD2 (5 bases). Trimming cost V 6 bases and J 6 bases, with 15 bases left between them. CDR1 is MDHEN and CDR2 is SYDVKM in the germline V gene. There are 13 residues in the CDR3. The CDR3 region is CASRTPGSREQYF. The CDR3 DNA reads TGTGCCAGCAGAACCCCGGGGTCGCGCGAGCAGTACTTC.

The gene calls are TRBV5-8 and TRBJ2-1; 10 nucleotides line up with TRBD2. V shed 0 bases, J shed 8 bases, and the junction held 11 bases outside the gene matches. The germline gives CDR1 SGHTS, CDR2 YDEGEE. CDR3 length: 17 residues. The DNA of the CDR3 is TGTGCCAGCAGCTTGGTCAGAAGCGGGAGGGCCGGGGATGAGCAGTTCTTC. Protein: CASSLVRSGRAGDEQFF.

A few counts support this clone. The genes are TRBV6-5 and TRBJ1-1; the match to TRBD1 covers 8 bases. V trimming: 5 bases; J trimming: 4 bases; junction bases outside the gene matches: 3. Germline V gene lookup returns CDR1 MNHEY and CDR2 SVGAGI. The CDR3 has 13 residues. This CDR3 is CASSVQGATEAFF. Here the CDR3 DNA reads TGTGCCAGCAGTGTGCAGGGGGCCACTGAAGCTTTCTTT.

The chain recombines TRBV6-5 with TRBJ2-2; no clear D gene. CDR3 length equals 13 residues. Per germline, CDR1 MNHEY and CDR2 SVGAGI. CDR3 protein: CAIRRGLSGELFF. The CDR3 bases are TGTGCTATAAGGAGAGGCCTTTCGGGGGAGCTGTTTTTT.